This TCR beta chain was captured by sequencing in a study of blood T cell repertoires in COVID-19. Study in general: From the United States, Italy and Spain came samples of acute and convalescent COVID-19.

In the original analysis: Reference gene primer amplification gave estimated nucleated cell counts. Measured with immunoSEQ multiplex PCR; TCRdb has only the in-frame clones, and not every one. V and J calls and clone size come straight from that table; D and trimming were deduced from the DNA. Of about 100,000 clones listed, roughly 87% are singletons. The receptor comes from a man aged 25 to 40 in a cohort sampled during active COVID-19. The sequencing sample was made of peripheral blood.

CDR3 DNA sequence: TGTGCCAGCAGAGGGACTAGCGGGGGTATGTTCTTC. Translation: CASRGTSGGMFF. This chain connects TRBV3-1 (or the pseudogene TRBV3-2) to TRBJ2-1; 14 positions agree with TRBD2. This CDR3 is built from 12 residues. V dropped 6 bases and J dropped 15; count of bases not matched to a gene: 4. The germline gives CDR1 LGHDT, CDR2 YNNKEL (reference sequence).